The 32 T cell receptor beta chains in this list originate from one sample, sequenced in a study of blood T cell repertoires in COVID-19. The assay was immunoSEQ multiplex PCR, and TCRdb's table has in-frame clones only and misses some. The sample lists roughly 150,000 clones, roughly four fifths occurring once. The sequencing input was peripheral blood. These receptors originate from a woman at least 80 years old with COVID-19, enrolled during active disease.

The J gene is TRBJ1-1, the V gene TRBV4-2; D perhaps matches TRBD1 (5 bases). The CDR3 has 13 amino acids. Per the germline V gene, CDR1 is LGHNA and CDR2 is YNFKEQ. Trimming left V 0 bases short and J 7 bases short, with 9 bases between. CDR3 sequence reads: CASSQDGGHEAFF. The CDR3 nucleotides are TGTGCCAGCAGCCAAGACGGCGGACATGAAGCTTTCTTT.

This chain uses TRBV7-9 with TRBJ1-2, with 8 positions matching TRBD1. The CDR3 length is 15 residues. V shed 3 bases, J shed 5 bases, and the junction held 8 bases outside the gene matches. Germline-derived CDR1 and CDR2 are SEHNR and FQNEAQ (reference sequence). Written as DNA, the CDR3 is TGTGCCAGCAGCTTGGGACAGGCCAGTTTTTATGGCTACACCTTC. Protein: CASSLGQASFYGYTF.

A few counts support this clone. The chain employs TRBV20-1 and TRBJ2-3; D uncertain. The CDR3 runs 14 residues. Trimming cost V 3 bases and J 4 bases, with 14 bases left between them. Germline V gene sequence: CDR1 DFQATT, CDR2 SNEGSKA (reference sequence). This CDR3 reads CSASLISVADTQYF. DNA for the CDR3: TGCAGTGCTAGTCTCATAAGCGTCGCAGATACGCAGTATTTT.

This chain joins TRBV19 and TRBJ1-1; the D gene is possibly TRBD1 (6 bases). The V gene lost 7 bases and the J gene lost 0 bases, with 12 bases spanning the gap. Germline-derived CDR1 and CDR2 are LNHDA and SQIVND (reference sequence). The CDR3 totals 14 residues. CDR3 amino acids: CASNKGHLNTEAFF. The CDR3 DNA reads as TGTGCCAGTAATAAGGGACACCTGAACACTGAAGCTTTCTTT.

The rearrangement joins TRBV11-3 to TRBJ2-1; D unclear. This CDR3 region has 16 residues. Per germline, CDR1 SGHNT and CDR2 YENEEA. V lost 5 bases, J lost 7 bases, and 21 bases lay in between. CDR3 loop: CASSIRHIVNGNEQFF. The CDR3, as DNA: TGTGCCAGCAGCATTCGACACATCGTGAATGGGAATGAGCAGTTCTTC.

The chain uses TRBV30 and TRBJ2-7; the D gene is possibly TRBD1 (6 bases). Germline assignment: CDR1 GTSNPN and CDR2 SVGIG (reference sequence). V was trimmed by 3 bases and J by 3 bases, leaving 18 bases between them. This CDR3 is 15 amino acids long. The CDR3 here is CAWRNTGMLSYEQYF. CDR3 nucleotide sequence: TGTGCCTGGAGAAACACAGGGATGTTGAGCTACGAGCAGTACTTC.

The chain joins TRBV29-1 to TRBJ2-1; 8 nucleotides line up with TRBD2. V dropped 6 bases and J dropped 0; count of bases not matched to a gene: 7. Looked up from germline, CDR1 is SQVTM and CDR2 is ANQGSEA. CDR3 length: 15 residues. CDR3 nucleotides: TGCAGCGTGACCGACAGCGGGGGCTCCTACAATGAGCAGTTCTTC. It translates to CSVTDSGGSYNEQFF.

This clone was observed a handful of times. The chain is built from TRBV10-3 and TRBJ1-5, with D uncertain. Trimming stripped 3 bases from V and 7 bases from J, with 16 bases between. CDR1 is ENHRY and CDR2 is SYGVKD in the germline V gene. CDR3 size: 15 residues. The CDR3 DNA reads TGTGCCATCAGTGATTCGTGGAGGGATGGGCAGCCCCAGCATTTT. Protein: CAISDSWRDGQPQHF.

The chain joins TRBV15 to TRBJ2-2; tentatively, D is TRBD1 (5 bases). Germline V gene lookup returns CDR1 LNHNV and CDR2 YYDKDF (reference sequence). V dropped 4 bases and J dropped 4 bases, with 13 bases sitting between them. The CDR3 totals 15 residues. The CDR3 bases are TGTGCCACCAGCACCACAGACAGAGCCACCGGGGAGCTGTTTTTT. It encodes CATSTTDRATGELFF.

The J gene is TRBJ1-2, the V gene TRBV30; D is perhaps TRBD1 (5 bases). Trimming took off 4 bases at V and 5 bases at J, with 11 bases between the two ends. Germline loops: CDR1 GTSNPN, CDR2 SVGIG (reference sequence). CDR3 length: 12 residues. The CDR3 reads CAWNRDSYGYTF. Here the CDR3 DNA reads TGTGCCTGGAATAGGGACTCATATGGCTACACCTTC.

The chain joins TRBV7-9 to TRBJ2-1, with 7 bases lining up with TRBD2. V was clipped by 6 bases and J by 7 bases; unmatched bases: 9. Looked up from germline, CDR1 is SEHNR and CDR2 is FQNEAQ (reference sequence). This CDR3 has 14 residues. The DNA of the CDR3 is TGTGCCAGCAGGGCCCGACTAGCTTGGAATGAGCAGTTCTTC. This translates into CASRARLAWNEQFF.

This clone was found a few times. This chain joins TRBV18 and TRBJ2-2; tentatively, D is TRBD1 (6 bases). Germline V lookup: CDR1 KGHSH, CDR2 LQKENI. The CDR3 is 17 residues long. Trimming stripped 1 base from V and 2 bases from J, with 14 bases between. The CDR3: CASSPLTGHLNTGELFF. The CDR3 coding sequence is TGTGCCAGCTCACCACTAACGGGACACCTTAACACCGGGGAGCTGTTTTTT.

This clone has more than one count but fewer than ten. This chain uses TRBV19 with TRBJ1-5, with TRBD1 matching 9 bases. Germline lookup yields CDR1 LNHDA and CDR2 SQIVND (reference sequence). CDR3 size: 16 residues. The ends lost 9 bases at V and 7 bases at J; junction bases unmatched: 16. The CDR3 loop is CASDKGKGQGRQPQHF. The CDR3 DNA reads TGTGCCAGCGATAAAGGAAAGGGACAGGGACGACAGCCCCAGCATTTT.

The V and J genes are TRBV5-1 and TRBJ2-2, with D perhaps matching TRBD2 (5 bases). Germline V gene sequence: CDR1 SGHRS, CDR2 YFSETQ. With 4 bases removed from V and 5 bases from J, the gap between germline ends came to 12 bases. The CDR3 loop spans 14 amino acids. CDR3 DNA: TGCGCCAGCAGCCCCGGAGGACGGACCGGGGAGCTGTTTTTT. Its translation is CASSPGGRTGELFF.

This clone was seen a few times. The V and J genes are TRBV5-5 and TRBJ1-2; TRBD1 matches 7 bases. Germline values: CDR1 SGHKS, CDR2 YYEKEE (reference sequence). V was clipped by 0 bases and J by 7 bases; unmatched bases: 9. This CDR3 has 15 amino acids. The chain's CDR3 is CASSLGPTGDRGYTF. The CDR3 DNA is TGTGCCAGCAGCTTGGGACCTACAGGGGACCGTGGCTACACCTTC.

The rearrangement joins TRBV7-2 to TRBJ2-1; 8 bases are shared with TRBD1. This CDR3 spans 14 amino acids. The junction had 4 bases not matched to a gene; V was cut back by 0 bases and J by 9 bases. The germline V gene encodes CDR1 SGHTA and CDR2 FQGNSA. The CDR3 DNA reads as TGTGCCAGCAGCTTAGCCAGGGGGCCGGGTGAGCAGTTCTTC. Translating it yields CASSLARGPGEQFF.

The chain couples TRBV25-1 to TRBJ1-2; D is undetermined. Per germline, CDR1 MGHDK and CDR2 SYGVNS. V lost 1 base and J 7 bases, leaving 19 bases between the germline ends. The length of the CDR3 is 16 residues. CDR3 coding DNA: TGTGCCAGCAGTGAATCGTCTGGCAGGCCGAAGACTGGCTACACCTTC. Protein product: CASSESSGRPKTGYTF.

The CDR3, as DNA: TGCGCCAGCAGCTTGCGAGGGTCCCACGAGCAGTACTTC. It is translated as CASSLRGSHEQYF. The chain recombines TRBV5-1 with TRBJ2-7, with a tentative D call TRBD2 (5 bases). V was trimmed by 1 base and J by 5 bases, leaving 10 bases between them. The germline V gene has CDR1 SGHRS and CDR2 YFSETQ. CDR3 length: 13 amino acids. The variable domain in full, completed from reference TRBV5-1 and TRBJ2-7, reads KAGVTQTPRYLIKTRGQQVTLSCSPISGHRSVSWYQQTPGQGLQFLFEYFSETQRNKGNFPGRFSGRQFSNSRSEMNVSTLELGDSALYLCASSLRGSHEQYFGPGTRLTVT.

V usage is TRBV27 and J usage is TRBJ2-3; D is uncertain. The CDR3 runs 13 residues. Deletions cut 5 bases from V and 4 bases from J, with 10 bases between. Per germline, CDR1 MNHEY and CDR2 SMNVEV (reference sequence). CDR3 nucleotide sequence: TGTGCCAGCAGTCACAAAAGCGCAGATACGCAGTATTTT. It encodes CASSHKSADTQYF.

The chain combines TRBV5-6 with TRBJ1-2; maybe TRBD1 (6 bases). In germline, CDR1 is SGHDT, CDR2 YYEEEE. V was pared by 0 bases and J by 0 bases, with 15 bases between. This CDR3 contains 17 residues. The CDR3 DNA follows: TGTGCCAGCAGCTTGGCAGGGGAGCGGCGAACTAACTATGGCTACACCTTC. Translated, it gives CASSLAGERRTNYGYTF.

In DNA form, the CDR3 reads TGTGCCAGCTCCGGGCAGGGGGCTGAAGGCTACACCTTC. Translated: CASSGQGAEGYTF. The chain carries TRBV18 and TRBJ1-2; 8 bases map to TRBD1. CDR3 length: 13 residues. Germline V gene sequence: CDR1 KGHSH, CDR2 LQKENI. After removal of 6 bases from V and 8 bases from J, the junction contained 8 bases not matched to a gene.

The chain joins TRBV4-1 to TRBJ2-3; D perhaps matches TRBD2 (6 bases). Trimming removed 3 bases at V and 1 base at J, with 11 bases between. The CDR3 has 15 amino acids. Looked up from germline, CDR1 is MGHRA and CDR2 is YSYEKL. CDR3 DNA sequence: TGCGCCAGCAGCCACAGGGAGCGGGGCACAGATACGCAGTATTTT. Translating it yields CASSHRERGTDTQYF.

The chain uses TRBV9 and TRBJ1-2; the D is unclear. Trimming shortened V by 3 bases and J by 3 bases, and 15 bases separated the two germline ends. Germline CDR1 is SGDLS and CDR2 is YYNGEE. The CDR3 runs 15 residues. CDR3 residues: CASSGGTTVDYGYTF. In nucleotides, the CDR3 is TGTGCCAGCAGCGGAGGCACCACCGTGGACTATGGCTACACCTTC.

The J gene is TRBJ2-3, the V gene TRBV19; weak D call: TRBD2 (5 bases). The length of the CDR3 is 14 residues. The ends were cut back, 7 bases at V and 4 bases at J, with 15 bases in the middle. The germline gives CDR1 LNHDA, CDR2 SQIVND (reference sequence). The CDR3 DNA reads as TGTGCCAGTACGACCAGTTCTAGCCCAGATACGCAGTATTTT. This gives the protein CASTTSSSPDTQYF.

The gene calls are TRBV5-1 and TRBJ2-5, with TRBD1 identical over 9 bases. In germline, CDR1 is SGHRS, CDR2 YFSETQ. V was clipped by 4 bases and J by 4 bases; unmatched bases: 5. The CDR3 is made up of 14 amino acids. CDR3 sequence: CASSRQGVRETQYF. The CDR3 bases are TGCGCCAGCAGCCGACAGGGGGTGAGAGAGACCCAGTACTTC.

V usage is TRBV25-1 and J usage is TRBJ2-3, with D perhaps TRBD1 (6 bases). The V gene lost 6 bases and the J gene lost 0 bases, with 13 bases spanning the gap. The CDR3 has 15 residues. From germline, CDR1 is MGHDK and CDR2 SYGVNS. This CDR3 is CASSLGAGSTDTQYF. The CDR3 DNA sequence: TGTGCCAGCAGCCTGGGGGCGGGTAGCACAGATACGCAGTATTTT. The variable domain in full, with the rest retrieved from reference TRBV25-1 and TRBJ2-3, is EADIYQTPRYLVIGTGKKITLECSQTMGHDKMYWYQQDPGMELHLIHYSYGVNSTEKGDLSSESTVSRIRTEHFPLTLESARPSHTSQYLCASSLGAGSTDTQYFGPGTRLTVL.

This chain joins TRBV5-5 and TRBJ1-4, with D unclear. Germline values: CDR1 SGHKS, CDR2 YYEKEE (reference sequence). The germline V and J ends were trimmed by 4 bases and 6 bases, with 16 bases remaining between them. There are 15 residues in the CDR3. Here the CDR3 reads CASSQPGSLDEKLFF. Written as DNA, the CDR3 is TGTGCCAGCAGCCAACCCGGTTCTCTTGATGAAAAACTGTTTTTT.

V gene TRBV7-9 combines with J gene TRBJ1-5; a weak D match, TRBD1 (6 bases). The ends were cut back, 5 bases at V and 7 bases at J, with 15 bases in the middle. The CDR3 totals 14 residues. The germline V gene encodes CDR1 SEHNR and CDR2 FQNEAQ (reference sequence). The DNA of the CDR3 is TGTGCCAGCAGCCCCGGACAGCCTGGGCAGCCCCAGCATTTT. Encoded protein: CASSPGQPGQPQHF.

Details on this clone: An end of the junction does not agree with germline; a read error may underlie this. The CDR3 here is CASSLTWGESLHF. DNA for the CDR3: TGTGCCAGCAGCCTAACCTGGGGGGAGTCCCTCCACTTT. The chain recombines TRBV7-3 with TRBJ1-6, with D maybe TRBD1 (5 bases). This CDR3 contains 13 residues. Germline V gene data show CDR1 as SGHTA and CDR2 as FQGTGA.

The CDR3 region is CASSGSGGVGEQYF. The CDR3 DNA follows: TGTGCCAGCAGTGGCTCAGGGGGCGTAGGGGAGCAGTACTTC. The chain has TRBV2 and TRBJ2-7; the match to TRBD1 covers 8 bases. The V gene end was trimmed by 4 bases and the J gene end by 7 bases; junction bases not matched to a gene: 9. This CDR3 is 14 amino acids long. Germline CDR1 is SNHLY and CDR2 is FYNNEI.

The CDR3 spells CASSPLTEQQFF. The CDR3 region has the DNA TGTGCCAGCTCACCACTGACAGAGCAGCAGTTCTTC. This sequence joins TRBV18 and TRBJ2-1; maybe TRBD1 (5 bases). The CDR3 has 12 amino acids. Germline CDR1 reads KGHSH; CDR2 reads LQKENI. With 1 base removed from V and 11 bases from J, the gap between germline ends came to 9 bases.

This chain links TRBV18 with TRBJ1-1, with D perhaps matching TRBD1 (6 bases). CDR1 KGHSH and CDR2 LQKENI come from the germline V gene. V lost 3 bases and J lost 9, with 23 bases in between. This CDR3 is 16 amino acids long. In nucleotides, the CDR3 is TGTGCCAGCTCACCGGACGGGAGGGGGGCCACGGCCCAAGCTTTCTTT. Encoded protein: CASSPDGRGATAQAFF. Combining the CDR3 with reference TRBV18 and TRBJ1-1 gives the whole variable domain NAGVMQNPRHLVRRRGQEARLRCSPMKGHSHVYWYRQLPEEGLKFMVYLQKENIIDESGMPKERFSAEFPKEGPSILRIQQVVRGDSAAYFCASSPDGRGATAQAFFGQGTRLTVV.